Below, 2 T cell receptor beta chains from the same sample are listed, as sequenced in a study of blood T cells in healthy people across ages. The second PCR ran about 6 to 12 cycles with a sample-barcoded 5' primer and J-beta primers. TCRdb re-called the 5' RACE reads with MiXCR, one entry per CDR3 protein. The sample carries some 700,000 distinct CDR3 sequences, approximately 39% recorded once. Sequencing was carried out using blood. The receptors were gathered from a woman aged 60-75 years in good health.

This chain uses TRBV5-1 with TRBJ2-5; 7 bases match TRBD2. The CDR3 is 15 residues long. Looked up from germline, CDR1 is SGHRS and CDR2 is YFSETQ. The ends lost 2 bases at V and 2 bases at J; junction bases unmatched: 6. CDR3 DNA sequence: TGCGCCAGCAGCTTTGGGGGGGGTTTACAAGAGACCCAGTACTTC. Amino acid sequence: CASSFGGGLQETQYF. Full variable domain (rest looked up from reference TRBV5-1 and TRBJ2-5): KAGVTQTPRYLIKTRGQQVTLSCSPISGHRSVSWYQQTPGQGLQFLFEYFSETQRNKGNFPGRFSGRQFSNSRSEMNVSTLELGDSALYLCASSFGGGLQETQYFGPGTRLLVL.

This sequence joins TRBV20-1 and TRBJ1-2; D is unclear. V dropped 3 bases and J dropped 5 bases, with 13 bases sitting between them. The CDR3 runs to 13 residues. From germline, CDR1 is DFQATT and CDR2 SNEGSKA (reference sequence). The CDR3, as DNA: TGCAGTGCTAGTGTAGCCAGGAGATATGGCTACACCTTC. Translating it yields CSASVARRYGYTF.